One and the same sample provided the 25 T cell receptor beta chains below, sequenced in a study of blood T cell repertoires in COVID-19 (dated by TCRdb to 2019 to 2021). The method behind the library was the immunoSEQ multiplex PCR assay. Held by TCRdb, this immuneACCESS table contains in-frame sequences only and omits some clones. Under half of the omission traces to an unresolved V gene where checked; the cause of the rest is unknown. The sample table contains nearly 60,000 clones; only one count was recorded for 85% to 90% of them. The ten largest clones add up to roughly 4.8% of the sample. Sequencing was done on a sample of peripheral blood. These receptor sequences come from a man in his forties or fifties with active COVID-19.

This chain links TRBV14 with TRBJ2-2; D is perhaps TRBD1 (6 bases). Germline CDR1 reads SGHDN; CDR2 reads FVKESK. CDR3 length: 15 amino acids. Trimming took off 2 bases at V and 7 bases at J, with 14 bases between the two ends. CDR3 in amino acids: CASSQWLRGGGELFF. In DNA, the CDR3 is TGTGCCAGCAGCCAATGGCTCAGGGGCGGCGGGGAGCTGTTTTTT. Combining the CDR3 with reference TRBV14 and TRBJ2-2 gives the whole variable domain EAGVTQFPSHSVIEKGQTVTLRCDPISGHDNLYWYRRVMGKEIKFLLHFVKESKQDESGMPNNRFLAERTGGTYSTLKVQPAELEDSGVYFCASSQWLRGGGELFFGEGSRLTVL.

The V and J genes are TRBV5-1 and TRBJ2-3; the D gene is possibly TRBD1 (5 bases). Trimming shortened V by 0 bases and J by 0 bases, and 11 bases separated the two germline ends. The germline V gene encodes CDR1 SGHRS and CDR2 YFSETQ. This CDR3 region has 16 residues. The CDR3 region is CASSLAARASTDTQYF. Here the CDR3 DNA reads TGCGCCAGCAGCTTGGCCGCCAGGGCGAGCACAGATACGCAGTATTTT.

This chain connects TRBV7-9 to TRBJ2-3; TRBD2 matches 12 bases. This CDR3 is built from 15 residues. The germline CDR1 and CDR2 sequences are SEHNR and FQNEAQ (reference sequence). Trimming removed 9 bases from V and 6 bases from J; junction bases left unmatched: 10. CDR3: CARHGLAGRWDTQYF. CDR3 bases: TGTGCCAGGCATGGACTAGCGGGGAGGTGGGATACGCAGTATTTT.

This clone was counted once. V usage is TRBV9 and J usage is TRBJ2-2, with 9 bases identical to TRBD1. The junction had 1 base not matched to a gene; V was cut back by 0 bases and J by 4 bases. This CDR3 is built from 15 residues. CDR1 SGDLS and CDR2 YYNGEE come from the germline V gene. The chain's CDR3 is CASSVAGQGTGELFF. CDR3 nucleotides: TGTGCCAGCAGCGTAGCGGGACAGGGCACCGGGGAGCTGTTTTTT.

This chain connects TRBV11-2 to TRBJ2-5; tentatively, D is TRBD2 (5 bases). The V gene's germline CDR1 is SGHAT and CDR2 FQNNGV. The V end lost 2 bases, the J end lost 3 bases, and 16 bases lay between the germline ends. The CDR3 consists of 16 residues. The CDR3 DNA reads TGTGCCAGCAGCTTAACGAGCGGCCGGATGGAAGAGACCCAGTACTTC. Its protein product is CASSLTSGRMEETQYF. Full variable domain (missing parts from reference TRBV11-2 and TRBJ2-5): EAGVAQSPRYKIIEKRQSVAFWCNPISGHATLYWYQQILGQGPKLLIQFQNNGVVDDSQLPKDRFSAERLKGVDSTLKIQPAKLEDSAVYLCASSLTSGRMEETQYFGPGTRLLVL.

The chain links TRBV4-2 to TRBJ2-1; TRBD2 aligns across 8 bases. The length of the CDR3 is 17 residues. Germline V lookup: CDR1 LGHNA, CDR2 YNFKEQ. V trimming: 0 bases; J trimming: 0 bases; junction bases outside the gene matches: 4. In DNA form, the CDR3 reads TGTGCCAGCAGCCAAGATCCGGGAGGGCCCTCCTACAATGAGCAGTTCTTC. Protein: CASSQDPGGPSYNEQFF.

The V call is TRBV10-3, the J call TRBJ1-1; TRBD1 matches 10 bases. The CDR3 has 14 residues. V was pared by 4 bases and J by 4 bases, with 3 bases of the junction left unmatched. Germline V gives CDR1 ENHRY, CDR2 SYGVKD. The CDR3 loop reads CAISGGTGATEAFF. The CDR3 DNA reads TGTGCCATCAGTGGAGGGACAGGGGCCACTGAAGCTTTCTTT.

This clone was observed once. The chain joins TRBV11-1 to TRBJ2-6, with D possibly matching TRBD2 (5 bases). CDR1 and CDR2 (germline): SGHAT, FQDESV (reference sequence). This CDR3 spans 15 amino acids. Trimming removed 9 bases at V and 0 bases at J, with 12 bases between. CDR3 DNA sequence: TGTGCCAGTAATCGGGGTCTCTCTGGGGCCAACGTCCTGACTTTC. Its protein product is CASNRGLSGANVLTF.

In this sample, this clone turned up a few times. This sequence joins TRBV3-1 (or the pseudogene TRBV3-2) and TRBJ2-5; D may be TRBD2 (5 bases). CDR3 length equals 15 residues. Germline CDR1 is LGHDT and CDR2 is YNNKEL (reference sequence). Deletions cut 4 bases from V and 10 bases from J, with 22 bases between. CDR3 amino acids: CASSLADSPQRVQYF. Written as DNA, the CDR3 is TGTGCCAGCAGCCTGGCTGACTCACCACAGAGGGTCCAGTACTTC.

V and J are TRBV10-2 and TRBJ2-7; D unresolved. Germline values: CDR1 WSHSY, CDR2 SAAADI. Trimming removed 4 bases from V and 5 bases from J, with 9 bases in between. The CDR3 is 12 residues long. CDR3 sequence reads: CASSVTRNEQYF. The CDR3 coding sequence is TGCGCCAGCAGTGTTACAAGAAACGAGCAGTACTTC.

The rearrangement joins TRBV28 to TRBJ2-7, with 11 bases aligning to TRBD2. The CDR3 is made up of 14 amino acids. Germline V lookup: CDR1 MDHEN, CDR2 SYDVKM. V trimming: 6 bases; J trimming: 5 bases; junction bases outside the gene matches: 6. This CDR3 is CASRPTSGSDEQYF. CDR3 in DNA: TGTGCCAGCAGACCCACTAGCGGGAGCGACGAGCAGTACTTC.

V is TRBV27 and J is TRBJ1-1; the match to TRBD1 covers 7 bases. The germline CDR1 and CDR2 sequences are MNHEY and SMNVEV (reference sequence). After removal of 5 bases from V and 4 bases from J, the junction contained 10 bases not matched to a gene. The CDR3 has 15 residues. This CDR3 is CASSTQHRGITEAFF. The CDR3 nucleotides are TGTGCCAGCAGTACCCAACACAGGGGAATCACTGAAGCTTTCTTT.

This chain uses TRBV13 with TRBJ1-1; no definite D call. The CDR3 has 15 residues. V was shortened by 7 bases and J by 2 bases, with 17 bases between the two germline ends. Germline CDR1 PRHDT, CDR2 FYEKMQ (reference sequence). CDR3 in amino acids: CASILGKGLNTEAFF. DNA of the CDR3: TGTGCCAGCATACTCGGGAAGGGTTTAAACACTGAAGCTTTCTTT.

The rearrangement links TRBV18 to TRBJ2-1; no definite D call. The V end lost 0 bases, the J end lost 2 bases, and 8 bases lay between the germline ends. The length of the CDR3 is 15 residues. CDR1 and CDR2 (germline): KGHSH, LQKENI. CDR3 amino acids: CASSPPAAAYNEQFF. The CDR3 coding sequence is TGTGCCAGCTCACCACCCGCGGCGGCCTACAATGAGCAGTTCTTC.

This clone was recorded once. This chain connects TRBV12-3 or TRBV12-4 to TRBJ2-1; D is unclear. The CDR3 is 13 amino acids. Trimming stripped 1 base from V and 3 bases from J, with 4 bases between. The CDR3 bases are TGTGCCAGCAGTTTAGACTTCTACAATGAGCAGTTCTTC. It specifies CASSLDFYNEQFF.

V gene TRBV5-1 combines with J gene TRBJ2-2; 11 bases are a match to TRBD2. This CDR3 is built from 16 residues. The germline CDR1 and CDR2 sequences are SGHRS and YFSETQ. Losses at the gene ends were 1 base for V and 4 bases for J; bases not matched to a gene: 3. In nucleotides, the CDR3 is TGCGCCAGCAGCTTGACTAGCGGGAGAGGCACCGGGGAGCTGTTTTTT. Translated, it gives CASSLTSGRGTGELFF.

The chain carries TRBV19 and TRBJ2-7; TRBD1 matches 10 bases. There are 17 residues in the CDR3. V was clipped by 4 bases and J by 7 bases; unmatched bases: 16. Germline CDR1 and CDR2: LNHDA and SQIVND (reference sequence). CDR3 sequence (DNA): TGTGCCAGTAGTAAATGGGACAGGGGCCATCTCTCGGGGGAGCAGTACTTC. It encodes CASSKWDRGHLSGEQYF.

The rearrangement links TRBV6-5 to TRBJ1-6; 7 bases are a match to TRBD1. The V segment lost 5 bases and the J segment 14 bases; nucleotides outside the gene matches: 3. The CDR3 length is 11 residues. Germline V lookup: CDR1 MNHEY, CDR2 SVGAGI. CDR3 nucleotides: TGTGCCAGCAGTCACAGGGGAGCCCTCCACTTT. Translating it yields CASSHRGALHF.

The V call is TRBV10-2, the J call TRBJ2-7, with 11 bases identical to TRBD2. The CDR3 covers 15 residues. Germline V CDR1 and CDR2: WSHSY, SAAADI. Losses at the gene ends were 2 bases for V and 4 bases for J; bases not matched to a gene: 4. CDR3 sequence (DNA): TGCGCCAGCAGTGAGCAACTAGCGGGAGTATACGAGCAGTACTTC. Residues: CASSEQLAGVYEQYF.

This chain links TRBV27 with TRBJ1-1; D gene unclear. The CDR3 has 15 residues. Germline V lookup: CDR1 MNHEY, CDR2 SMNVEV (reference sequence). Trimming shortened V by 7 bases and J by 1 base, and 16 bases separated the two germline ends. This chain's CDR3 is CASMSPLRRNTEAFF. The DNA for the CDR3 is TGTGCCAGCATGTCACCCCTTCGGAGGAACACTGAAGCTTTCTTT.

V gene TRBV5-5 combines with J gene TRBJ2-7; a possible D gene is TRBD1 (6 bases). V gave up 2 bases and J gave up 3 bases, with 9 bases separating them. The CDR3 has 13 amino acids. Looked up from germline, CDR1 is SGHKS and CDR2 is YYEKEE (reference sequence). For the CDR3, the DNA is TGTGCCAGCAGCTTAATACAGGGCTACGAGCAGTACTTC. It specifies CASSLIQGYEQYF.

The J gene is TRBJ1-2, the V gene TRBV30; 7 bases agree with TRBD1. V lost 0 bases, J lost 0 bases, and 13 bases stayed unmatched. Germline CDR1 GTSNPN, CDR2 SVGIG (reference sequence). The CDR3 contains 18 residues. CDR3 residues: CAWSVLGTVIHANYGYTF. In nucleotides, the CDR3 is TGTGCCTGGAGTGTACTAGGGACAGTTATCCACGCTAACTATGGCTACACCTTC.

The J gene is TRBJ2-2, the V gene TRBV19; 7 nucleotides match TRBD2. The germline CDR1 and CDR2 sequences are LNHDA and SQIVND (reference sequence). The ends lost 0 bases at V and 1 base at J; junction bases unmatched: 5. There are 17 residues in the CDR3. The CDR3 protein is CASSIDLRGVNTGELFF. CDR3 nucleotide sequence: TGTGCCAGTAGTATAGATCTTCGGGGGGTGAACACCGGGGAGCTGTTTTTT.

On this clone itself: The sample holds other DNA sequences that translate to the same CDR3. The chain combines TRBV28 with TRBJ2-7; possible D gene TRBD2, 6 bases. V was shortened by 2 bases and J by 4 bases, with 9 bases between the two germline ends. The CDR3 consists of 13 residues. The germline gives CDR1 MDHEN, CDR2 SYDVKM. The CDR3 DNA reads as TGTGCCAGCAGTTTACTAGCGACATACGAGCAGTACTTC. Amino acid sequence: CASSLLATYEQYF. The full variable domain, completed using reference TRBV28 and TRBJ2-7, is DVKVTQSSRYLVKRTGEKVFLECVQDMDHENMFWYRQDPGLGLRLIYFSYDVKMKEKGDIPEGYSVSREKKERFSLILESASTNQTSMYLCASSLLATYEQYFGPGTRLTVT.

The chain links TRBV27 to TRBJ2-2, with D possibly TRBD2 on 6 matching bases. Germline V lookup: CDR1 MNHEY, CDR2 SMNVEV (reference sequence). V was shortened by 9 bases and J by 7 bases, with 15 bases between the two germline ends. This CDR3 is built from 13 residues. The CDR3 reads CASTSSAGGELFF. The CDR3 DNA sequence: TGTGCCAGTACTAGCAGCGCCGGCGGGGAGCTGTTTTTT.